The 25 T cell receptor beta chains below were found in one sample sequenced in a study of cytomegalovirus exposure and HLA in healthy donors. 60 Vbeta and 13 Jbeta primers were used in PCR. Clones were sequenced by immunoSEQ multiplex PCR, and TCRdb holds only the in-frame ones, with some missing. This sample yields 120,000 or so clones, of which approximately 80% are seen a single time; roughly 6% belongs to the top ten. Material for sequencing was PBMCs. These receptors all stem from a man aged 18 to 29 in good health and CMV-seropositive.

The gene calls are TRBV5-5 and TRBJ1-2; 9 positions match TRBD1. The CDR3 length is 17 residues. Germline lookup yields CDR1 SGHKS and CDR2 YYEKEE (reference sequence). V lost 0 bases, J lost 8 bases, and 14 bases stayed unmatched. The CDR3 nucleotides read TGTGCCAGCAGCTTGGAACCCGGTGGGACAGGGATAGAAGGCTACACCTTC. This encodes CASSLEPGGTGIEGYTF.

The genes are TRBV29-1 and TRBJ2-7; D unresolved. Trimming took 2 bases from V and 2 from J, leaving 4 bases between them. The CDR3 extends over 11 amino acids. Germline V gene data show CDR1 as SQVTM and CDR2 as ANQGSEA. As DNA, the CDR3 is TGCAGCGTTGAAACAACCTACGAGCAGTACTTC. Encoded protein: CSVETTYEQYF.

The chain uses TRBV6-6 and TRBJ1-6; weak D call: TRBD1 (5 bases). Trimming took off 7 bases at V and 10 bases at J, with 14 bases between the two ends. From germline, CDR1 is MNHNY and CDR2 SVGAGI (reference sequence). This CDR3 has 13 residues. This CDR3 is CASNKLGGSPLHF. In DNA form, the CDR3 reads TGTGCCAGCAACAAACTGGGGGGATCACCCCTCCACTTT.

This chain joins TRBV7-2 and TRBJ1-6; weak D call: TRBD1 (6 bases). The CDR3 extends over 14 amino acids. Germline V gene lookup returns CDR1 SGHTA and CDR2 FQGNSA. V was cut by 5 bases and J by 5 bases, with 10 bases left in between. CDR3 coding DNA: TGTGCCAGCAGCCCGGGACAAAATAATTCACCCCTCCACTTT. It specifies CASSPGQNNSPLHF.

The genes are TRBV2 and TRBJ2-1; maybe TRBD2 (5 bases). CDR1 is SNHLY and CDR2 is FYNNEI in the germline V gene. The CDR3 totals 13 residues. In DNA form, the CDR3 reads TGTGCGGGAAACGGGGTTTCCTACAATGAGCAGTTCTTC. It yields the protein CAGNGVSYNEQFF.

V is TRBV28 and J is TRBJ2-7; D unresolved. Germline-derived CDR1 and CDR2 are MDHEN and SYDVKM. The CDR3 contains 12 residues. The ends were cut back, 3 bases at V and 3 bases at J, with 6 bases in the middle. Here the CDR3 DNA reads TGTGCCAGCAGTTTCATGAGCTACGAGCAGTACTTC. It specifies CASSFMSYEQYF.

This chain joins TRBV6-1 and TRBJ1-4, with 9 bases that match TRBD1. The germline CDR1 and CDR2 sequences are MNHNS and SASEGT. The J segment lost 6 bases and the V segment lost 2 bases, leaving 10 bases of the junction unmatched. CDR3 length: 17 residues. For the CDR3, the DNA is TGTGCCAGCAGTGAATCCTGGGACAGGGCACTTGATGAAAAACTGTTTTTT. Residues: CASSESWDRALDEKLFF.

The chain couples TRBV6-5 to TRBJ2-7; TRBD1 is a possible D gene (6 bases). With 6 bases removed from V and 6 bases from J, the gap between germline ends came to 15 bases. Germline CDR1 and CDR2: MNHEY and SVGAGI. The CDR3 extends over 13 amino acids. The DNA of the CDR3 is TGTGCCAGCAGACGTACAGGGTTGGTCGAGCAGTACTTC. It codes for CASRRTGLVEQYF.

The chain links TRBV19 to TRBJ2-7; 7 positions match TRBD2. In germline, CDR1 is LNHDA, CDR2 SQIVND (reference sequence). The CDR3 extends over 14 amino acids. The ends lost 9 bases at V and 1 base at J; junction bases unmatched: 9. In DNA form, the CDR3 reads TGTGCCAGCCGAAATAGCGGGTCTTCCTACGAGCAGTACTTC. Protein product: CASRNSGSSYEQYF.

The V gene is TRBV13, the J gene TRBJ2-3, with D perhaps matching TRBD1 (6 bases). The CDR3 is made up of 15 amino acids. Looked up from germline, CDR1 is PRHDT and CDR2 is FYEKMQ (reference sequence). V lost 5 bases and J lost 1, with 13 bases in between. DNA for the CDR3: TGTGCCAGCAGCAACACGGGACATCGCACAGATACGCAGTATTTT. Translated, it gives CASSNTGHRTDTQYF. The full variable domain, with the rest looked up from reference TRBV13 and TRBJ2-3, is AAGVIQSPRHLIKEKRETATLKCYPIPRHDTVYWYQQGPGQDPQFLISFYEKMQSDKGSIPDRFSAQQFSDYHSELNMSSLELGDSALYFCASSNTGHRTDTQYFGPGTRLTVL.

The chain employs TRBV5-1 and TRBJ2-2; 10 bases agree with TRBD2. CDR1 and CDR2 from the germline V gene are SGHRS and YFSETQ. The CDR3 sequence is 15 residues long. With V trimmed by 3 bases and J by 6 bases, 5 bases remained unmatched. The CDR3 DNA reads as TGCGCCAGCAGCTCTAGCGGGAGTCTGGCCGGGGAGCTGTTTTTT. It codes for CASSSSGSLAGELFF.

The V gene is TRBV5-1, the J gene TRBJ2-3; D might be TRBD1 (6 bases). The CDR3 runs 15 residues. Looked up from germline, CDR1 is SGHRS and CDR2 is YFSETQ. V gave up 4 bases and J gave up 8 bases, with 20 bases separating them. CDR3 nucleotide sequence: TGCGCCAGCAGCGTCCAGGGGCGCGGCCTGGGTACGCAGTATTTT. It translates to CASSVQGRGLGTQYF.

This sequence joins TRBV9 and TRBJ1-1; D perhaps matches TRBD1 (6 bases). CDR1 and CDR2 from the germline V gene are SGDLS and YYNGEE. The CDR3 consists of 17 residues. The V end lost 0 bases, the J end lost 6 bases, and 21 bases lay between the germline ends. The CDR3 nucleotides are TGTGCCAGCAGCGTAGTGGGACACCAACCTTCGGAGGCTGAAGCTTTCTTT. It specifies CASSVVGHQPSEAEAFF.

The rearrangement links TRBV9 to TRBJ2-5; a possible D gene is TRBD1 (6 bases). The CDR3 length is 15 residues. Trimming left V 0 bases short and J 2 bases short, with 11 bases between. CDR1 and CDR2 from the germline V gene are SGDLS and YYNGEE. CDR3 bases: TGTGCCAGCAGCGTAGAAGGGACACAACAAGAGACCCAGTACTTC. Amino acids: CASSVEGTQQETQYF.

The count of this clone is one. The chain links TRBV6-5 to TRBJ1-1, with 7 bases fitting TRBD1. Germline CDR1 and CDR2: MNHEY and SVGAGI. The CDR3 sequence is 16 residues long. With V trimmed by 2 bases and J by 1 base, 7 bases remained unmatched. DNA of the CDR3: TGTGCCAGCAGTTACATCGCAGGGGGTGGGAACACTGAAGCTTTCTTT. This sequence encodes CASSYIAGGGNTEAFF.

This chain joins TRBV6-6 and TRBJ2-7; possible D gene TRBD2, 6 bases. CDR1 is MNHNY, CDR2 SVGAGI, per germline (reference sequence). V was trimmed by 5 bases and J by 9 bases, leaving 20 bases between them. This CDR3 has 14 residues. Here the CDR3 DNA reads TGTGCCAGCAGTCCAGTAGCGGACCCGAAAGGGCAGTACTTC. Its translation is CASSPVADPKGQYF.

V and J are TRBV6-1 and TRBJ1-5; D is uncertain. There are 18 residues in the CDR3. Germline-derived CDR1 and CDR2 are MNHNS and SASEGT. V shed 0 bases and J shed 3 bases, with 18 bases lying between them. CDR3 sequence: CASSEAKPIRSVNQPQHF. The CDR3 coding sequence is TGTGCCAGCAGTGAAGCGAAGCCCATTCGGAGTGTCAATCAGCCCCAGCATTTT.

This clone was seen a handful of times. This chain uses TRBV6-1 with TRBJ1-5, with D possibly TRBD1 on 6 matching bases. Germline CDR1 and CDR2: MNHNS and SASEGT. The CDR3 is 16 amino acids. Trimming shortened V by 2 bases and J by 4 bases, and 15 bases separated the two germline ends. The CDR3: CASSELLGQLNQPQHF. CDR3 coding DNA: TGTGCCAGCAGTGAATTGTTGGGACAATTAAATCAGCCCCAGCATTTT.

The chain links TRBV6-1 to TRBJ2-7, with 7 bases that match TRBD2. CDR1 and CDR2 from the germline V gene are MNHNS and SASEGT. The J segment lost 2 bases and the V segment lost 10 bases, leaving 11 bases of the junction unmatched. The CDR3 runs 14 residues. CDR3 protein: CATLLASDTYEQYF. DNA for the CDR3: TGTGCCACCCTACTAGCGTCAGATACCTACGAGCAGTACTTC.

The chain has TRBV27 and TRBJ2-7; maybe TRBD2 (5 bases). The CDR3 spans 15 residues. Germline V gives CDR1 MNHEY, CDR2 SMNVEV (reference sequence). Trimming removed 4 bases at V and 4 bases at J, with 17 bases between. The chain's CDR3 is CASSSADSIRYEQYF. DNA of the CDR3: TGTGCCAGCAGTTCGGCGGACTCTATTAGGTACGAGCAGTACTTC.

The chain has TRBV6-1 and TRBJ2-5; 7 positions agree with TRBD1. The trim removed 5 bases at V and 1 base at J, leaving 1 base unmatched. Germline CDR1 MNHNS, CDR2 SASEGT. This CDR3 has 13 residues. The chain's CDR3 is CASSRDSQETQYF. DNA for the CDR3: TGTGCCAGCAGTCGGGACAGCCAAGAGACCCAGTACTTC.

The gene calls are TRBV12-5 and TRBJ2-1, with 8 bases aligning to TRBD2. V was pared by 5 bases and J by 1 base, with 4 bases of the junction left unmatched. This CDR3 is 15 amino acids long. Germline loops: CDR1 LGHNT, CDR2 FRNRAP. CDR3 nucleotide sequence: TGTGCTAGTGGTCCGGGACTAGGGTCCTACAATGAGCAGTTCTTC. It encodes CASGPGLGSYNEQFF.

The J gene is TRBJ2-5, the V gene TRBV6-5; tentatively, D is TRBD2 (7 bases). V was trimmed by 7 bases and J by 4 bases, leaving 10 bases between them. This CDR3 contains 12 residues. Germline CDR1 reads MNHEY; CDR2 reads SVGAGI. The DNA of the CDR3 is TGTGCCAGCAATAGGGGGGGAGAGACCCAGTACTTC. Its translation is CASNRGGETQYF.

The rearrangement joins TRBV5-6 to TRBJ2-4, with 8 bases aligning to TRBD1. V lost 1 base, J lost 7 bases, and 4 bases stayed unmatched. Germline V lookup: CDR1 SGHDT, CDR2 YYEEEE. The CDR3 covers 14 residues. The CDR3 coding sequence is TGTGCCAGCAGCTTGAGGACAGGGAGGAACATTCAGTACTTC. Translation: CASSLRTGRNIQYF.

The rearrangement uses TRBV6-5 and TRBJ1-2; unclear D gene. The CDR3 totals 12 residues. Germline V gene lookup returns CDR1 MNHEY and CDR2 SVGAGI. V was clipped by 10 bases and J by 4 bases, with 13 bases between them. The CDR3 here is CATWVEGYGYTF. The DNA for the CDR3 is TGTGCCACCTGGGTCGAGGGCTATGGCTACACCTTC.